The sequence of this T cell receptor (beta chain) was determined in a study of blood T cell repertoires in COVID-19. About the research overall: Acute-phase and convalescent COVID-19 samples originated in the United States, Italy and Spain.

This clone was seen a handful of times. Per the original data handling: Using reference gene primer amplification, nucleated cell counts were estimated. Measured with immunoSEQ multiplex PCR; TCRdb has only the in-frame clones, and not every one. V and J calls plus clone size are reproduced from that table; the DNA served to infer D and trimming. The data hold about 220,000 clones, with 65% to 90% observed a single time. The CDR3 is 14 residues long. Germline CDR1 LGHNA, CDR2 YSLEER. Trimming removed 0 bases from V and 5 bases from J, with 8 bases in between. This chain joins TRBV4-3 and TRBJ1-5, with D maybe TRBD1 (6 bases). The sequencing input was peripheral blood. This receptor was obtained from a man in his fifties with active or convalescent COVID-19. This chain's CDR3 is CASSQEYRDQPQHF. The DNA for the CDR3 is TGCGCCAGCAGCCAAGAATACAGGGATCAGCCCCAGCATTTT.